One sample yielded the 17 T cell receptor beta chains listed below, sequenced in a study of blood T cells in healthy people across ages. Next came a second PCR, run for about 6 to 11 cycles, which used a sample-barcoded 5' primer along with a J-beta primer mix. TCRdb redid the calling of the 5' RACE reads with MiXCR, one entry per CDR3 protein. The data contain around 670,000 distinct CDR3 sequences, less than 35% of them singletons. The sample taken for sequencing was blood. Every receptor here comes from an elderly woman in good health.

V and J are TRBV20-1 and TRBJ2-5; D possibly corresponds to TRBD1 (5 bases). The end of the DNA is better explained by TRBJ2-7, so the J call may be wrong. The CDR3 is 14 residues long. Germline assignment: CDR1 DFQATT and CDR2 SNEGSKA (reference sequence). The CDR3 protein is CSARDLTRVYEQYF. In nucleotides, the CDR3 is TGCAGTGCTAGAGATCTTACCAGGGTCTACGAGCAGTACTTC.

The chain has TRBV29-1 and TRBJ2-5; 9 bases fit TRBD2. J gave up 1 base and V 5 bases, and 17 bases lay outside the gene matches. The length of the CDR3 is 18 residues. Germline CDR1 and CDR2: SQVTM and ANQGSEA. The CDR3 sequence is CSVPRSRLLAGRQETQYF. For the CDR3, the DNA is TGCAGCGTTCCACGCTCCCGGTTGCTAGCGGGGCGCCAAGAGACCCAGTACTTC.

This clonotype was seen many times. The chain is built from TRBV29-1 and TRBJ2-5, with 10 nucleotides matching TRBD2. Looked up from germline, CDR1 is SQVTM and CDR2 is ANQGSEA. Trimming cost V 2 bases and J 5 bases; bases outside gene matches: 8. The CDR3 has 15 residues. CDR3 in amino acids: CSVEQERGGTETQYF. The CDR3 region has the DNA TGCAGCGTTGAACAAGAGCGGGGGGGGACGGAGACCCAGTACTTC.

This clonotype was counted many times. The chain uses TRBV7-9 and TRBJ2-5; 7 positions agree with TRBD1. J lost 2 bases, V lost 1 base, and 4 bases had no gene match. Germline V gene lookup returns CDR1 SEHNR and CDR2 FQNEAQ (reference sequence). The CDR3 sequence is 15 residues long. CDR3 residues: CASSLGTGEQETQYF. CDR3 in DNA: TGTGCCAGCAGCTTAGGCACAGGGGAGCAAGAGACCCAGTACTTC. The full variable domain, completed using reference TRBV7-9 and TRBJ2-5, is DTGVSQNPRHKITKRGQNVTFRCDPISEHNRLYWYRQTLGQGPEFLTYFQNEAQLEKSRLLSDRFSAERPKGSFSTLEIQRTEQGDSAMYLCASSLGTGEQETQYFGPGTRLLVL.

The chain has TRBV11-2 and TRBJ1-3; perhaps TRBD1 as D (5 bases). The length of the CDR3 is 14 residues. Per the germline V gene, CDR1 is SGHAT and CDR2 is FQNNGV. The V and J ends lost 3 bases and 4 bases respectively, with 10 bases between them. The CDR3 loop is CASSFSGRGNTIYF. The CDR3 DNA follows: TGTGCCAGCAGCTTCTCAGGGCGCGGAAACACCATATATTTT.

The table lists this clonotype with many counts. The J gene is TRBJ2-3, the V gene TRBV29-1; no clear D. The V end lost 5 bases, the J end lost 1 base, and 10 bases lay between the germline ends. Germline loops: CDR1 SQVTM, CDR2 ANQGSEA. The CDR3 contains 13 residues. CDR3 nucleotides: TGCAGCGTTCAGGACGCCGGCACAGATACGCAGTATTTT. Translating gives CSVQDAGTDTQYF.

The V call is TRBV14, the J call TRBJ2-3; D may be TRBD1 (6 bases). V lost 1 base, J lost 5 bases, and 16 bases lay in between. This CDR3 is built from 16 residues. CDR1 and CDR2 (germline): SGHDN, FVKESK. CDR3 in amino acids: CASSQGSAGVLDTQYF. In DNA form, the CDR3 reads TGTGCCAGCAGCCAAGGTTCGGCAGGGGTCCTAGATACGCAGTATTTT. The whole variable domain, filled in from reference TRBV14 and TRBJ2-3, reads EAGVTQFPSHSVIEKGQTVTLRCDPISGHDNLYWYRRVMGKEIKFLLHFVKESKQDESGMPNNRFLAERTGGTYSTLKVQPAELEDSGVYFCASSQGSAGVLDTQYFGPGTRLTVL.

A few counts support this clonotype. The chain couples TRBV30 to TRBJ1-1; D is ambiguous. In germline, CDR1 is GTSNPN, CDR2 SVGIG (reference sequence). There are 9 residues in the CDR3. The V and J ends lost 2 bases and 10 bases respectively, with 5 bases between them. CDR3 protein: CAWSPPAFF. CDR3 nucleotides: TGTGCCTGGAGTCCGCCAGCTTTCTTT. The full variable domain, rest sourced from reference TRBV30 and TRBJ1-1, is SQTIHQWPATLVQPVGSPLSLECTVEGTSNPNLYWYRQAAGRGLQLLFYSVGIGQISSEVPQNLSASRPQDRQFILSSKKLLLSDSGFYLCAWSPPAFFGQGTRLTVV.

This clonotype was seen at least ten times. The chain employs TRBV20-1 and TRBJ2-1; the match to TRBD2 covers 14 bases. CDR1 is DFQATT, CDR2 SNEGSKA, per germline (reference sequence). The CDR3 runs 16 residues. Trimming at V came to 2 bases and at J to 10 bases, leaving 10 bases not matched to a gene. CDR3 sequence: CSARSGTSGGAREQFF. CDR3 DNA: TGCAGTGCTAGAAGCGGGACTAGCGGGGGCGCTCGGGAGCAGTTCTTC.

About this clonotype itself: It may be a read error: a sequence one base away is much more abundant. The rearrangement uses TRBV7-2 and TRBJ2-5; D gene ambiguous. The CDR3 runs 13 residues. CDR1 is SGHTA, CDR2 FQGNSA, per germline. CDR3 protein: CASSLQTEEAQYF. The CDR3 DNA reads as TGTGCCAGCAGCCTACAAACGGAAGAGGCCCAGTACTTC.

As concerns this clonotype: A read error is possible here, since a much larger clone lies one base away. The chain links TRBV7-9 to TRBJ2-5, with 9 nucleotides matching TRBD1. CDR3 length: 15 amino acids. V shed 0 bases, J shed 11 bases, and the junction held 10 bases outside the gene matches. The V gene's germline CDR1 is SEHNR and CDR2 FQNEAQ (reference sequence). The CDR3 region has the DNA TGTGCCAGCAGCTTAGCGGGACAGGGAGACAATGAGCAGTACTTC. Encoded protein: CASSLAGQGDNEQYF. Filled out from reference TRBV7-9 and TRBJ2-5, the complete variable domain reads DTGVSQNPRHKITKRGQNVTFRCDPISEHNRLYWYRQTLGQGPEFLTYFQNEAQLEKSRLLSDRFSAERPKGSFSTLEIQRTEQGDSAMYLCASSLAGQGDNEQYFGPGTRLLVL.

This clonotype was counted many times. The chain has TRBV12-5 and TRBJ2-5; D is possibly TRBD1 (5 bases). The germline V gene has CDR1 LGHNT and CDR2 FRNRAP. The CDR3 consists of 17 residues. V lost 0 bases and J lost 0, with 14 bases in between. This CDR3 is CASGLVQGAVYQETQYF. CDR3 nucleotides: TGTGCTAGTGGTTTGGTACAAGGGGCCGTGTACCAAGAGACCCAGTACTTC.

The V gene is TRBV28, the J gene TRBJ2-1; D not certain. The CDR3 extends over 12 amino acids. Trimming stripped 1 base from V and 15 bases from J, with 13 bases between. In germline, CDR1 is MDHEN, CDR2 SYDVKM. CDR3 loop: CASSLLQSAVFF. The DNA for the CDR3 is TGTGCCAGCAGTTTATTACAGAGCGCAGTGTTCTTC.

Many counts were recorded for this clonotype. The V call is TRBV6-1, the J call TRBJ2-3; 8 bases are shared with TRBD2. V trimming: 6 bases; J trimming: 4 bases; junction bases outside the gene matches: 18. The CDR3 has 18 residues. CDR1 is MNHNS and CDR2 is SASEGT in the germline V gene. Here the CDR3 DNA reads TGTGCCAGCAGCCGAGCGGGGGCGACCCTCAGGGTTGCAGATACGCAGTATTTT. Translation gives CASSRAGATLRVADTQYF.

The rearrangement uses TRBV20-1 and TRBJ2-1; TRBD2 is a possible D gene (6 bases). This CDR3 is 18 amino acids long. CDR1 is DFQATT and CDR2 is SNEGSKA in the germline V gene (reference sequence). V was cut by 6 bases and J by 4 bases, with 28 bases left in between. The CDR3: CSAPGVGGMDSTYNEQFF. CDR3 sequence (DNA): TGCAGTGCGCCGGGGGTGGGGGGAATGGATAGCACTTACAATGAGCAGTTCTTC.

This clonotype was seen a few times. This may arise from a read error, as a much more abundant clone is one base away. V gene TRBV7-6 combines with J gene TRBJ2-6; 10 nucleotides agree with TRBD1. Germline V gene sequence: CDR1 SGHVS, CDR2 FNYEAQ. The CDR3 extends over 17 amino acids. This CDR3 is CASSSGQGVSGANVLIF. The DNA for the CDR3 is TGTGCCAGCAGCTCCGGACAGGGGGTCTCTGGGGCCAACGTCCTGATTTTC.

This clonotype has ten or more counts. The V call is TRBV6-5, the J call TRBJ1-2; D unclear. Germline V lookup: CDR1 MNHEY, CDR2 SVGAGI. This CDR3 spans 11 amino acids. Trimming removed 5 bases from V and 4 bases from J, with 5 bases in between. The CDR3 reads CASSDIYGYTF. CDR3 in DNA: TGTGCCAGCAGTGACATCTATGGCTACACCTTC.